This note documents a single T cell receptor beta chain sequence. Its antigen is still unknown. The V and J ends lost 3 bases and 2 bases respectively, with 11 bases between them. The germline gives CDR1 GTSNPN, CDR2 SVGIG (reference sequence). The CDR3 is 13 residues long. These data are taken from a study of shared clonotypes between healthy human individuals. Study observations and caveats: Clonotype sharing among donors likely depends on sequencing depth.

Clones were read by immunoSEQ multiplex PCR, and TCRdb kept only the in-frame ones, dropping some. Of hundreds of thousands of clones in the sample, 90% to 97% were seen once. The V and J genes are TRBV30 and TRBJ2-7; maybe TRBD1 (7 bases). This sequence originates from a man younger than 45 in good health. The sequencing sample was made of memory CD8+ T cells sorted from blood. Sample subset: CD45RO+ cells pooled with CCR7-negative TemRA cells. CDR3 in amino acids: CAWRGRGAYEQYF. For the CDR3, the DNA is TGTGCCTGGAGAGGCAGGGGGGCCTACGAGCAGTACTTC.